This entry features one TCR beta chain sequence. Its cognate antigen is unknown. The record originates from a study of a mutant IDH1 vaccine in newly diagnosed glioma. At the level of the study: Patients, over weeks 1, 3, 5, 7, 11, 15, 19 and 23, received a total of eight vaccinations. There were roughly 62% males and around 38% females among treated patients, whose mean age was about 40 years. Most had both radiotherapy and temozolomide beforehand; others had only one.

This CDR3 is 15 amino acids long. The germline V gene has CDR1 SGHDN and CDR2 FVKESK. V was clipped by 4 bases and J by 6 bases; unmatched bases: 7. The repertoire was sequenced with immunoSEQ multiplex PCR; TCRdb's copy has only in-frame clones and lacks some. The sample carries about 38,000 clones, approximately 80% recorded once. Time point defined: week 5, during vaccination. Vaccination used 300 ug of mutant IDH1 20-mer peptide per dose, with topical imiquimod. New astrocytomas of WHO grade 3 or 4 that were IDH1-mutant and ATRX-lost were found in the donors. The TCR was taken from a middle-aged man with glioma. This chain connects TRBV14 to TRBJ2-2; 8 bases match TRBD2. This specimen was PBMCs, taken from a glioma patient whose treatment included an IDH1 peptide vaccine. CDR3 bases: TGTGCCAGCAGCCGGCGGACTAGCACGGCCGGGGAGCTGTTTTTT. Translating gives CASSRRTSTAGELFF.